This T cell receptor (beta chain) was sequenced for a study of T cells in Graves' hyperthyroidism and ophthalmopathy. Diagnoses were made from clinical symptoms, serum measures (thyroxine and TRAb), thyroid ultrasound and orbital computed tomography. Using more than 7.5 ml of fresh peripheral blood, PBMCs were prepared. This CDR3 has 18 residues. The ends were cut back, 4 bases at V and 2 bases at J, with 21 bases in the middle. CDR1 is KGHDR, CDR2 SFDVKD, per germline. Many counts were recorded for this clonotype. Researchers amplified the TCR beta CDR3 regions from RNA transcripts. When the TCR CDR3 underwent first-round RT-PCR, the HTBI primer set was used. One entry per CDR3 protein results from TCRdb running MiXCR on the multiplex PCR reads. The data show 350,000 to 400,000 distinct CDR3 sequences, 14% to 15% seen once.

The gene calls are TRBV24-1 and TRBJ2-3; maybe TRBD2 (6 bases). This clonotype originated in a woman in her 30s with Graves' hyperthyroidism. Sample: blood. CDR3: CATSDPVGVAGTTDTQYF. CDR3 sequence (DNA): TGTGCCACCAGTGACCCCGTGGGAGTTGCGGGAACCACAGATACGCAGTATTTT.